The clone carrying this TCR beta chain was seen a handful of times. Its cognate antigen is unknown. Looked up from germline, CDR1 is MNHEY and CDR2 is SMNVEV (reference sequence). The CDR3 totals 15 residues. V was pared by 0 bases and J by 0 bases, with 8 bases between. This sample was included in a study of type 1 regulatory T cells. The overall study: An in vitro protocol generated T-allo10, a Tr1-enriched, alloantigen-specific CD4 T cell product.

From the reads, TCRdb called clonotypes with MiXCR, one entry per CDR3 protein. The sample records 60,000 to 70,000 distinct CDR3 sequences, about three fifths being singletons. The genes are TRBV27 and TRBJ1-2; D unclear. This receptor was obtained from a human donor in good health. Sequencing used cultured T cells, either the whole culture or a sorted T cell fraction (not recorded which). Subset in this sample: Tr1-enriched cell product generated in vitro against host alloantigens. As DNA, the CDR3 is TGTGCCAGCAGTTTATCGACGGATACTAACTATGGCTACACCTTC. It is translated as CASSLSTDTNYGYTF.